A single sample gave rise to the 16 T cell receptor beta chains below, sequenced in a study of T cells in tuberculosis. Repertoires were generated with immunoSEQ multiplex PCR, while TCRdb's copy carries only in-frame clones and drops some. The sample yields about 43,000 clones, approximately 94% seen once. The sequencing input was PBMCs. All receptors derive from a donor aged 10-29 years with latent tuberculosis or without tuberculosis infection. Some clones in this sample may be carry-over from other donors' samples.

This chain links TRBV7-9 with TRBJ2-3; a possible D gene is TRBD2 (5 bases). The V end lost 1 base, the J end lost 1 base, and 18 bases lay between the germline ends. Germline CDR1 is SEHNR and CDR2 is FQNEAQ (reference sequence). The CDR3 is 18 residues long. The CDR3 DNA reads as TGTGCCAGCAGCTTAGGGATTAGCGTTAGAGTGGGCACAGATACGCAGTATTTT. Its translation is CASSLGISVRVGTDTQYF. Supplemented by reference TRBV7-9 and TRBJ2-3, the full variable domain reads DTGVSQNPRHKITKRGQNVTFRCDPISEHNRLYWYRQTLGQGPEFLTYFQNEAQLEKSRLLSDRFSAERPKGSFSTLEIQRTEQGDSAMYLCASSLGISVRVGTDTQYFGPGTRLTVL.

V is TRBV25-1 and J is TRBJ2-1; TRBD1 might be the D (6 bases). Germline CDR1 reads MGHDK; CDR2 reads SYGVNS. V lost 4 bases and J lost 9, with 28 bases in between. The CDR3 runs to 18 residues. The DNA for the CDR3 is TGTGCCAGCAGTGGGACATTGACGCCTACACGGGACACCGGTGAGCAGTTCTTC. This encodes CASSGTLTPTRDTGEQFF.

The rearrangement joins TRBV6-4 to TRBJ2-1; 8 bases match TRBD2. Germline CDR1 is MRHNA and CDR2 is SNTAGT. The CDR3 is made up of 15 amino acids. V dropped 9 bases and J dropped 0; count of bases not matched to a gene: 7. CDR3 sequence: CASSTRGGSYNEQFF. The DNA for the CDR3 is TGTGCCAGTAGCACTCGGGGGGGCTCCTACAATGAGCAGTTCTTC.

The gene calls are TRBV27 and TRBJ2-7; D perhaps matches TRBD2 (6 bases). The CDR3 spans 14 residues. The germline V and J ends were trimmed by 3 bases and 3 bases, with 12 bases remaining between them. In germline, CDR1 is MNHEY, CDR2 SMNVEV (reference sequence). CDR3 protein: CASSLEGSRYEQYF. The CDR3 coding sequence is TGTGCCAGCAGTTTGGAGGGGAGCCGCTACGAGCAGTACTTC.

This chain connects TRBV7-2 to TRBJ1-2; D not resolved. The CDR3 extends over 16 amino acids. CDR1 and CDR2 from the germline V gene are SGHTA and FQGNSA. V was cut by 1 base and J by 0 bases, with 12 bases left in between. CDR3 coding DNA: TGTGCCAGCAGCTTAGTAATGGGCATCTCTAACTATGGCTACACCTTC. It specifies CASSLVMGISNYGYTF.

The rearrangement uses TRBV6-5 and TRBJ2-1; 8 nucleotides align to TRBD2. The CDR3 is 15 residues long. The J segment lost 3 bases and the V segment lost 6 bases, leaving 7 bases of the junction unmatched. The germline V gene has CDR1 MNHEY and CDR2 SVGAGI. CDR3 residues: CASSEISGDYNEQFF. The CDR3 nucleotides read TGTGCCAGCAGCGAAATTAGCGGGGACTACAATGAGCAGTTCTTC.

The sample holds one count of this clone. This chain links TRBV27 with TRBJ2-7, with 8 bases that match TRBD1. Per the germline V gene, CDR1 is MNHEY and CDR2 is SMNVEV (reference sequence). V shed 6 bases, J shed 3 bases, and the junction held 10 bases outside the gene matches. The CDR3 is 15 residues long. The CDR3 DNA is TGTGCCAGCAGCCTGACAGGGGTAACATACTACGAGCAGTACTTC. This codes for CASSLTGVTYYEQYF.

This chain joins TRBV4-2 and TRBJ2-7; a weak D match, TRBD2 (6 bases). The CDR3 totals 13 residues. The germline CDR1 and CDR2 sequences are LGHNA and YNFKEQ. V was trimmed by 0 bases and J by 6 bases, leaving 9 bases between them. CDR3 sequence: CASSQDLGGEQYF. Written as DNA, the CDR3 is TGTGCCAGCAGCCAAGATCTGGGGGGCGAGCAGTACTTC.

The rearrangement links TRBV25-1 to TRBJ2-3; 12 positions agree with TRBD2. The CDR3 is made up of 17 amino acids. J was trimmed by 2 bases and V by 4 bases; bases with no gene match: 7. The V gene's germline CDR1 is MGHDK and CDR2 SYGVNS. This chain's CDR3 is CASSASWTSGITDTQYF. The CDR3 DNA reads TGTGCCAGCAGTGCCTCCTGGACTAGCGGGATCACAGATACGCAGTATTTT.

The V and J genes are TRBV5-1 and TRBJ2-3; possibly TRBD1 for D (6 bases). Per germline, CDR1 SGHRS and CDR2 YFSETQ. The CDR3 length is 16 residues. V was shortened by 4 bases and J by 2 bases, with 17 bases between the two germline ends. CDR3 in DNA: TGCGCCAGCAGCAAAACAGGGAATAGCCTCACAGATACGCAGTATTTT. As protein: CASSKTGNSLTDTQYF. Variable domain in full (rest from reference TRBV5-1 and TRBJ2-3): KAGVTQTPRYLIKTRGQQVTLSCSPISGHRSVSWYQQTPGQGLQFLFEYFSETQRNKGNFPGRFSGRQFSNSRSEMNVSTLELGDSALYLCASSKTGNSLTDTQYFGPGTRLTVL.

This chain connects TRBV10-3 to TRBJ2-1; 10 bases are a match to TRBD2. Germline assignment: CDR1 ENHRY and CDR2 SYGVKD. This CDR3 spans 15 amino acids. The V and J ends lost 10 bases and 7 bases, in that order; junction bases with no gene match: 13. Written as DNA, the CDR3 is TGTGCCAGCTGTGAGCGGGAGGGCCTAATAAATGAGCAGTTCTTC. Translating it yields CASCEREGLINEQFF.

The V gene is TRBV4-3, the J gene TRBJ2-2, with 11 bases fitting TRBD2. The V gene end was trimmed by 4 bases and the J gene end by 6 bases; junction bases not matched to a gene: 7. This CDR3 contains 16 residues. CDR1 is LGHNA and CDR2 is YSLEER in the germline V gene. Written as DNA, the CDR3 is TGCGCCAGCAGCCGGGTAGCGGGAGGGTTTGCCGGGGAGCTGTTTTTT. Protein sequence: CASSRVAGGFAGELFF.

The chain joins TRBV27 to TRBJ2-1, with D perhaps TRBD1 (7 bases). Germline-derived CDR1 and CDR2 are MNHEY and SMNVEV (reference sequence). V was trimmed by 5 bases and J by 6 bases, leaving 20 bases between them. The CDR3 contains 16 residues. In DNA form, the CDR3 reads TGTGCCAGCAGTCTTCTCGACAGGGAGGCGTCCAATGAGCAGTTCTTC. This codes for CASSLLDREASNEQFF.

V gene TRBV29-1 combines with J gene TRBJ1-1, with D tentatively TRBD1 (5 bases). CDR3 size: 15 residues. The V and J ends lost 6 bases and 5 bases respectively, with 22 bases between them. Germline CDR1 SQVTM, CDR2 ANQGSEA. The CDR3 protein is CSVLGLETEGTEAFF. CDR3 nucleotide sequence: TGCAGCGTCCTAGGGTTGGAGACGGAGGGGACTGAAGCTTTCTTT.

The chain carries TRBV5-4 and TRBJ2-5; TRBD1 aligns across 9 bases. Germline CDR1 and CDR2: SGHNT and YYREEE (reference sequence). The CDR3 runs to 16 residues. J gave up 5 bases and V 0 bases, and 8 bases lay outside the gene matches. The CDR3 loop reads CASSLAGQGFGETQYF. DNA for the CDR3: TGTGCCAGCAGCTTGGCAGGACAGGGGTTTGGGGAGACCCAGTACTTC.

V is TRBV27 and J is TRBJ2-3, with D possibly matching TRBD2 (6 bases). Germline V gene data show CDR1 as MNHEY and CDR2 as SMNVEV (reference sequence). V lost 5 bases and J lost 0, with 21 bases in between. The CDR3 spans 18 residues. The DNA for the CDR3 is TGTGCCAGCAGTCTCCATTCCACTAGCTCAGCCAGCACAGATACGCAGTATTTT. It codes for CASSLHSTSSASTDTQYF.